This T cell receptor beta chain derives from a study of Graves' ophthalmopathy and Graves' hyperthyroidism. General study points: Blood also held most thyroid clonotypes expanded above 0.001 frequency.

This clonotype was recorded at least ten times. What it recognizes is unknown. The CDR3 loop spans 16 amino acids. The germline CDR1 and CDR2 sequences are ENHRY and SYGVKD. V shed 8 bases, J shed 2 bases, and the junction held 8 bases outside the gene matches. RNA transcripts provided the template for amplifying TCR beta CDR3 regions. First-round RT-PCR employed HTBI primers, with a second-round multiplex PCR after it. MiXCR, applied by TCRdb to the multiplex PCR reads, yields one record per CDR3 protein. This table has about 740,000 distinct CDR3 sequences, roughly 40% appearing once. The chain carries TRBV10-3 and TRBJ2-6, with 8 bases that match TRBD1. The sequenced sample consisted of peripheral blood. The clonotype originates from an adult man with Graves' ophthalmopathy. This CDR3 is CAISRLTGAGANVLTF. Here the CDR3 DNA reads TGTGCCATCTCCCGCTTGACAGGGGCTGGGGCCAACGTCCTGACTTTC.